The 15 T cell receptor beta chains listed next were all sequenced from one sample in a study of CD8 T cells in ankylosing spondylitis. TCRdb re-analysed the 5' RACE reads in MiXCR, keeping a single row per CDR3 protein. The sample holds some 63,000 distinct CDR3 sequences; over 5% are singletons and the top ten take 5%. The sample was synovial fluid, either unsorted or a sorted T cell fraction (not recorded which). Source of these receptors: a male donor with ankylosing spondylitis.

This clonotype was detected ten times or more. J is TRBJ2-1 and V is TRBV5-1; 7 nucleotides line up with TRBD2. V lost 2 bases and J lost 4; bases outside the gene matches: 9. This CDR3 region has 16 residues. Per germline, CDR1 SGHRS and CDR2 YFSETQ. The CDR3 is CASSFGSSGGYNEQFF. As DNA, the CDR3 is TGCGCCAGCAGCTTCGGGTCTAGCGGAGGATACAATGAGCAGTTCTTC. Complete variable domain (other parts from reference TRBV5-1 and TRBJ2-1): KAGVTQTPRYLIKTRGQQVTLSCSPISGHRSVSWYQQTPGQGLQFLFEYFSETQRNKGNFPGRFSGRQFSNSRSEMNVSTLELGDSALYLCASSFGSSGGYNEQFFGPGTRLTVL.

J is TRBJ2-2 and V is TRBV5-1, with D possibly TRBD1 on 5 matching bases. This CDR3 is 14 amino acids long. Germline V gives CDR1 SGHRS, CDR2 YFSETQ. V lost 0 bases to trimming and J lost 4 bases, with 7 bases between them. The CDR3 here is CASSLGRATGELFF. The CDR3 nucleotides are TGCGCCAGCAGCTTGGGCAGGGCCACCGGGGAGCTGTTTTTT.

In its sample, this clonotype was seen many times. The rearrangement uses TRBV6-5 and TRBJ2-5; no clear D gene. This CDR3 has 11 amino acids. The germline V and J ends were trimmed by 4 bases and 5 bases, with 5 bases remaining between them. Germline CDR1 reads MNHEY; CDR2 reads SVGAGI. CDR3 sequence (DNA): TGTGCCAGCAGTTTTCACGAGACCCAGTACTTC. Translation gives CASSFHETQYF.

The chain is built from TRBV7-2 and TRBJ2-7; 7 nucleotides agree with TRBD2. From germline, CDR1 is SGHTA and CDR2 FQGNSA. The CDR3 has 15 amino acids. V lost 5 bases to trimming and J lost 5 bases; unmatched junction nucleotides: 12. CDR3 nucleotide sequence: TGTGCCAGCAGCCCCCCGGGCAGGGAGGGGAACGAGCAGTACTTC. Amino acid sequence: CASSPPGREGNEQYF.

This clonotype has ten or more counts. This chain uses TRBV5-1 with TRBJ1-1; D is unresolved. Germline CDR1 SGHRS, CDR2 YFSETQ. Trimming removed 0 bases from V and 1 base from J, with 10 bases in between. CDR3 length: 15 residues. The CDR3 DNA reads TGCGCCAGCAGCTTGGGGATGGCCCCGAACACTGAAGCTTTCTTT. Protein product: CASSLGMAPNTEAFF.

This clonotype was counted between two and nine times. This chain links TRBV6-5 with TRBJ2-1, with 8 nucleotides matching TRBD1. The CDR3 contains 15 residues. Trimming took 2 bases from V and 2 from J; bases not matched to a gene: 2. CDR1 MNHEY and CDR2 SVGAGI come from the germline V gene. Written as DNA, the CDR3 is TGTGCCAGCAGTTACGACAGGGGTACCTACAATGAGCAGTTCTTC. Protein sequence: CASSYDRGTYNEQFF.

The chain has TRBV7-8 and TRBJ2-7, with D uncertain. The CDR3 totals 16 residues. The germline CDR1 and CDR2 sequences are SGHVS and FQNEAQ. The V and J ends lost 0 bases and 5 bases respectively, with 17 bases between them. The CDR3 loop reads CASSLATQHYLDEQYF. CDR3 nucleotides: TGTGCCAGCAGCTTAGCAACCCAACACTATCTGGACGAGCAGTACTTC.

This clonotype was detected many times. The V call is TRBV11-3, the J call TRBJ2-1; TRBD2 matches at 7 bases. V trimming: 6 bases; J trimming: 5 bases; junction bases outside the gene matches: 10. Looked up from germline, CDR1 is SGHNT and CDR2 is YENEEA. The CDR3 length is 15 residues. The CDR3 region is CASSRLGLGHNEQFF. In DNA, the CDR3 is TGTGCCAGCAGTCGTCTAGGACTAGGTCACAATGAGCAGTTCTTC.

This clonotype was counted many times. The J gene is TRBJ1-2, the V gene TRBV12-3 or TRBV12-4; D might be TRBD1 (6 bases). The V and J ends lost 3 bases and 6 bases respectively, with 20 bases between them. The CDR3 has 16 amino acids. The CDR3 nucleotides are TGTGCCAGCAGTTTGGCTCTAGGGGGTCAGGGGAATGGCTACACCTTC. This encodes CASSLALGGQGNGYTF.

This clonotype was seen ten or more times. CDR3 sequence (DNA): TGCAGTGCGGGGATTAGCGGGCTGGCCTACGAGCAGTACTTC. This translates into CSAGISGLAYEQYF. The gene calls are TRBV20-1 and TRBJ2-7; 7 nucleotides agree with TRBD2. The length of the CDR3 is 14 residues. Germline CDR1 reads DFQATT; CDR2 reads SNEGSKA (reference sequence). Unmatched junction bases numbered 10, after V lost 6 bases and J lost 2 bases.

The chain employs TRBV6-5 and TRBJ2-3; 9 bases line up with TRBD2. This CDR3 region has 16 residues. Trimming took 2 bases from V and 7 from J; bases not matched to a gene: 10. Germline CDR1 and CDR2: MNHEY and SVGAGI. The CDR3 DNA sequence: TGTGCCAGCAGTTACGGGCGGCTAGCGGGAAGGTATACGCAGTATTTT. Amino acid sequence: CASSYGRLAGRYTQYF.

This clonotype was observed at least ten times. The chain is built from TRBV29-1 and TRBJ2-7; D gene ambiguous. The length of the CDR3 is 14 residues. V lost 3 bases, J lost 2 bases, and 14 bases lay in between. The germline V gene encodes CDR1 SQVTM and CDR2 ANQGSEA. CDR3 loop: CSVEWPGAPYEQYF. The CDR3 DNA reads TGCAGCGTTGAGTGGCCAGGAGCCCCCTACGAGCAGTACTTC.

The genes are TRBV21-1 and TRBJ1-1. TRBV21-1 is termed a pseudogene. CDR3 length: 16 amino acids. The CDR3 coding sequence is TGTGCCAGCAGCAAAGCGCGGGCAGCGTCGGGCACTGAAGCTTTCTTT. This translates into CASSKARAASGTEAFF.

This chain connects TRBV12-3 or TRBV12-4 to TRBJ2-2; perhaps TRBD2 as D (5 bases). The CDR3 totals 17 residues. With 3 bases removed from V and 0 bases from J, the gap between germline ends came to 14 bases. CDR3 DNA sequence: TGTGCCAGCAGTTTGGGTTTTGGAGGAACGAACACCGGGGAGCTGTTTTTT. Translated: CASSLGFGGTNTGELFF.

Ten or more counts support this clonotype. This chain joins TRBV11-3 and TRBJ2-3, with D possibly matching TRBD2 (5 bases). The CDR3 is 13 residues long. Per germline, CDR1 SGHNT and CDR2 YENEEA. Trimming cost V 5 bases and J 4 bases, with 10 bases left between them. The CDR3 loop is CASSPRDADTQYF. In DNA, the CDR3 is TGTGCCAGCAGCCCCCGGGATGCAGATACGCAGTATTTT.